The clone carrying this T cell receptor beta chain was seen just once. Its antigen is not identified. Assay used: immunoSEQ multiplex PCR; TCRdb lists only in-frame clones, some missing. This sample has roughly 3,900 clones, with 65% to 80% found just once. This entry comes from a study of radiation and T cells in renal cell carcinoma. Findings and caveats of the study: Dominant CDR3 motifs were more common in irradiated tumors than controls.

Treatment given: treatment-naive control, cytoreductive nephrectomy. Control tumors came from treatment-naive patients without prior radiation. Sequenced control tumors were from over ten males and a handful of females, median age about 50. The CDR3 is 15 residues long. Germline V CDR1 and CDR2: MNHEY, SMNVEV (reference sequence). The junction had 9 bases not matched to a gene; V was cut back by 5 bases and J by 6 bases. The TCR was taken from a man over 45 with renal cell carcinoma. The specimen comprised tumor tissue, sampled from a patient whose treatment was nephrectomy without radiotherapy. The V and J genes are TRBV27 and TRBJ1-5, with 8 positions matching TRBD1. For the CDR3, the DNA is TGTGCCAGCAGTACCCAGGGGGCGCGGGGTCAGCCCCAGCATTTT. Protein product: CASSTQGARGQPQHF.